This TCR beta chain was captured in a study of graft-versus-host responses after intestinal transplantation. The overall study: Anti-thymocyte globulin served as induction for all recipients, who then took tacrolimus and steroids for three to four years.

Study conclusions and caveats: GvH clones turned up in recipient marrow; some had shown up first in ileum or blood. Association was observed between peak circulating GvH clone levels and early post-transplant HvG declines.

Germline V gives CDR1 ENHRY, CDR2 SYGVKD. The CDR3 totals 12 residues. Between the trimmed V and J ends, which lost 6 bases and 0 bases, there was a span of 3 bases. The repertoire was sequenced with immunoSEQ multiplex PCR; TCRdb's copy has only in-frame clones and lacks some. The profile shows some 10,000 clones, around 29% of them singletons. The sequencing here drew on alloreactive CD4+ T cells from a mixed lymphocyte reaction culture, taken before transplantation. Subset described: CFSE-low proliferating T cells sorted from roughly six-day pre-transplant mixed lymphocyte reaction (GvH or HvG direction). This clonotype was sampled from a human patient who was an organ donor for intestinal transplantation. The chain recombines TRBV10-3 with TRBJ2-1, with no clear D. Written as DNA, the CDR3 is TGTGCCATCAGGGACTCCTACAATGAGCAGTTCTTC. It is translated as CAIRDSYNEQFF.